The T cell receptor (beta chain) described here comes from a study of blood T cell repertoires in COVID-19 (dated by TCRdb to the early 2020s). With respect to the entire study: The collaborator samples originated in the United States, Italy and Spain and spanned the acute and convalescent phases of COVID-19. HLA class I and class II types, where available, came from metadata supplied by the sample provider rather than from assay-based typing. The sample metadata nearly always contained a de-identified subject ID, COVID-19 status, age in years and sex. The material from the prospective study consisted of cDNA or gDNA derived from T cells, B-cell-depleted T cells, or PBMCs. The repertoires were made available in a free public database intended to serve as a resource for research on the immune response to SARS-CoV-2. Deeply sampled blood TCRbeta repertoires from subjects exposed to, actively infected with, or recovered from COVID-19 were included in the dataset. The samples were drawn from the first 160 participants of the ongoing ImmuneRACE study and from 950 to 1,500 subjects provided by 6 global collaborators. Beyond this particular receptor, the publication reports: Clinical and demographic metadata were provided uncurated, with the amount varying by source and participant.

This clone has a handful of counts. Its antigen is unknown. No qualities accompany the bases; no much larger clone lies one base away. Participants in the prospective study were aged roughly 18 to 100 years, lived in under 30 United States geographic areas, and enrolled through a virtual design. In the prospective study, cohorts were assigned on the basis of participant-reported clinical history obtained from a screening survey and a study questionnaire. Recovered participants in ImmuneRACE Cohort 3 were defined as having two consecutive negative NP/OP PCR tests, clearance from a healthcare professional, or resolution of symptoms. In the prospective study, whole blood, serum and a nasopharyngeal or oropharyngeal swab were collected from each participant by mobile phlebotomists. Over an approximately two-month period, participants in the prospective study had the option of providing additional blood draws and questionnaires. Blood samples from the prospective study were shipped frozen or at room temperature prior to DNA extraction.

TCRbeta CDR3 regions were amplified from genomic DNA using the immunoSEQ Assay, a bias-controlled multiplex PCR. As for the authors' bioinformatics: The number of nucleated cells in each sample was estimated from the amplification of reference gene primers within the assay. Sequence reads were collapsed and filtered to measure the absolute abundance of every unique TCRbeta CDR3 rearrangement. For each sample, productive Simpson clonality was calculated by taking the square root of Simpson's diversity index across productive rearrangements. TCRdb provides this immuneACCESS table in a form limited to in-frame rearrangements. Some clones are lacking; in checked studies, under half of them reflect an unresolved V gene, and why the rest are absent is not known. V and J calls and clone size follow that table, whereas D and trimming were derived from the DNA. The sample table contains 150,000 to 200,000 clones; only one count was recorded for more than 80% of them. The ten biggest clones cover roughly 12% of the sample.

Sequencing was carried out using PBMCs or T cells enriched from blood (not recorded which). The sequence was obtained from a man aged 45-65 years who had recovered from COVID-19.

The DNA sequence is given as TGCGCCAGCAGCCAAGATGTGACAGGGTACTATGGCTACACCTTC. This encodes CASSQDVTGYYGYTF. The rearranged chain carries TRBV4-1 and TRBJ1-2, with 7 junctional bases fitting TRBD1. V trim: 0 bases; J trim: 3 bases; unmatched bases: 4. From the germline V gene, CDR1 is MGHRA and CDR2 is YSYEKL. Including the terminal cysteine and phenylalanine, the CDR3 comprises 15 residues. The entry retains the CDR3 DNA only, 45 bases that are in frame from base 1.